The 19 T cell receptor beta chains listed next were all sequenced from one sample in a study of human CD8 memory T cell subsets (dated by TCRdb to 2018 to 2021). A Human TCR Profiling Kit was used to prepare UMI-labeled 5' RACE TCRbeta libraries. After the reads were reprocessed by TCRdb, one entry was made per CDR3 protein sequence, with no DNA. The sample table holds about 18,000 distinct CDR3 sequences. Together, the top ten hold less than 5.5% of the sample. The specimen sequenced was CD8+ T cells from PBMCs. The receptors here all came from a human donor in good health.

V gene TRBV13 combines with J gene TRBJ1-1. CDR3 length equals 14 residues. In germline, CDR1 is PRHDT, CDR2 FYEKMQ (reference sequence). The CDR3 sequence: CASSFQYVNTEAFF.

This chain's CDR3 is CASSQEVGGAGPDTEAFF. The chain employs TRBV4-3 and TRBJ1-1. The CDR3 is 18 residues long. Germline loops: CDR1 LGHNA, CDR2 YSLEER.

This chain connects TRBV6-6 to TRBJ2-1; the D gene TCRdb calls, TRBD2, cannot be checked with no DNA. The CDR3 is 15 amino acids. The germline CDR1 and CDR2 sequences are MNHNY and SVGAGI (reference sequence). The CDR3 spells CASSYSRLAGNEQFF.

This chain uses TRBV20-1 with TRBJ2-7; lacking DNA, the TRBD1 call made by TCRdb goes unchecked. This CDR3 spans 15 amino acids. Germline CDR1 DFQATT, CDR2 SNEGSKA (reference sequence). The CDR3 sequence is CSARAPQEITYEQYF.

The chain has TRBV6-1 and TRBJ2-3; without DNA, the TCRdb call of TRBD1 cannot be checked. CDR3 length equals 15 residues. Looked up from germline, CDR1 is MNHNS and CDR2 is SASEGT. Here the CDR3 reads CASSPWTGGTDTQYF.

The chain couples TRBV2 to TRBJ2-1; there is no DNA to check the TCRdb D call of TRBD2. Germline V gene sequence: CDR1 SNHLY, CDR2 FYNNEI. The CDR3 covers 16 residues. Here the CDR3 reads CASSPTSGATYNEQFF.

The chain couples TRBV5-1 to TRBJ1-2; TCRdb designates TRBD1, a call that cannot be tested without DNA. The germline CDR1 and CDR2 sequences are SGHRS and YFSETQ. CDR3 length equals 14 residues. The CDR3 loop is CASSSQGAVYGYTF.

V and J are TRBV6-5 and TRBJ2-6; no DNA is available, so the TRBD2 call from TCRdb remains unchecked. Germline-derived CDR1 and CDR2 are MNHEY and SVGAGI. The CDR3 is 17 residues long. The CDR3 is CASSYSTSMGGANVLTF.

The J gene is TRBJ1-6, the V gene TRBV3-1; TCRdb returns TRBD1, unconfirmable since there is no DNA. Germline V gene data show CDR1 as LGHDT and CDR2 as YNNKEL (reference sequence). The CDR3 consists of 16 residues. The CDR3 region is CASSQDLGGEGSPLHF.

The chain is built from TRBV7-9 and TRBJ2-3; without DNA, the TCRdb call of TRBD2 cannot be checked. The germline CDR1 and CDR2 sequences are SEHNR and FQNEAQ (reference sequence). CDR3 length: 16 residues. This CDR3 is CASRGRSGTSTDTQYF. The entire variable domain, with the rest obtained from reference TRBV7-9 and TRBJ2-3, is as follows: DTGVSQNPRHKITKRGQNVTFRCDPISEHNRLYWYRQTLGQGPEFLTYFQNEAQLEKSRLLSDRFSAERPKGSFSTLEIQRTEQGDSAMYLCASRGRSGTSTDTQYFGPGTRLTVL.

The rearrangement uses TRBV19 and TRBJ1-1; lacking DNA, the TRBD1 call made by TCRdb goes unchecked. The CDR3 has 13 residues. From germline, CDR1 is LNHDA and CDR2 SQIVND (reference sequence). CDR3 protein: CASTPQGAGEAFF.

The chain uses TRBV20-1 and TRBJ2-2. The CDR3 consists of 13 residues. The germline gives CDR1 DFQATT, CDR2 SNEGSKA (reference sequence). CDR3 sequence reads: CSARDSGSGELFF.

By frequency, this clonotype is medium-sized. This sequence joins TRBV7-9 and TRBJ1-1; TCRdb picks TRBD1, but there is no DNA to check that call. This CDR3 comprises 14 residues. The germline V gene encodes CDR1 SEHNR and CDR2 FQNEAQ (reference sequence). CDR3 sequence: CASSSETGNTEAFF.

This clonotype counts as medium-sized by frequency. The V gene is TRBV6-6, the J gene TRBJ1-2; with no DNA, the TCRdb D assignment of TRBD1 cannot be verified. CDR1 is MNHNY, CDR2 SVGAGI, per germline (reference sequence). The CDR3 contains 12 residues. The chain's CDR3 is CASQGADYGYTF.

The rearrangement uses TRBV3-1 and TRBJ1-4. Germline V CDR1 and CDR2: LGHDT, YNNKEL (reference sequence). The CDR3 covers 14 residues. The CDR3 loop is CASSRLRTNEKLFF. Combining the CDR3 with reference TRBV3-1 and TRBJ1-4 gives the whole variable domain DTAVSQTPKYLVTQMGNDKSIKCEQNLGHDTMYWYKQDSKKFLKIMFSYNNKELIINETVPNRFSPKSPDKAHLNLHINSLELGDSAVYFCASSRLRTNEKLFFGSGTQLSVL.

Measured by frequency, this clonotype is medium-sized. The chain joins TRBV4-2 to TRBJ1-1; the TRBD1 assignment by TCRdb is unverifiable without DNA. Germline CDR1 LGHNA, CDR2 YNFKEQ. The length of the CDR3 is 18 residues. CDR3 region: CASSHVGIDRGMNTEAFF.

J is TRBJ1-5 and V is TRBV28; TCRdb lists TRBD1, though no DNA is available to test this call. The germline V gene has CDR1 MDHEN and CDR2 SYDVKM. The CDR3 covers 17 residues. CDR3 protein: CASSSEDRDGSNQPQHF.

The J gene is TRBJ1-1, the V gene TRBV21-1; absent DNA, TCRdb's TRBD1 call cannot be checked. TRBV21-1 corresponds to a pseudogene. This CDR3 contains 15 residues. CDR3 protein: CASSKGPGQYTEAFF.

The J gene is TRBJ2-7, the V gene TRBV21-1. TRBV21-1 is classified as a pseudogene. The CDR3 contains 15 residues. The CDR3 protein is CASSGKPALSYEQYF.